This T cell receptor beta chain was retrieved from a study of blood T cell repertoires in COVID-19. The germline gives CDR1 SQVTM, CDR2 ANQGSEA. V lost 1 base to trimming and J lost 11 bases, with 17 bases between them. The CDR3 spans 13 residues. Produced via immunoSEQ multiplex PCR; TCRdb's table is partial and in-frame only. The table shows roughly 240,000 clones, with roughly 85% occurring only once. The sequenced sample consisted of PBMCs or T cells enriched from blood (not recorded which). The TCR comes from a middle-aged woman who had been exposed to COVID-19. The chain uses TRBV29-1 and TRBJ1-1; no clear D gene. CDR3 nucleotides: TGCAGCGTTGAAGGCGGAGCGGGGTTAAAGGCTTTCTTT. Protein product: CSVEGGAGLKAFF.